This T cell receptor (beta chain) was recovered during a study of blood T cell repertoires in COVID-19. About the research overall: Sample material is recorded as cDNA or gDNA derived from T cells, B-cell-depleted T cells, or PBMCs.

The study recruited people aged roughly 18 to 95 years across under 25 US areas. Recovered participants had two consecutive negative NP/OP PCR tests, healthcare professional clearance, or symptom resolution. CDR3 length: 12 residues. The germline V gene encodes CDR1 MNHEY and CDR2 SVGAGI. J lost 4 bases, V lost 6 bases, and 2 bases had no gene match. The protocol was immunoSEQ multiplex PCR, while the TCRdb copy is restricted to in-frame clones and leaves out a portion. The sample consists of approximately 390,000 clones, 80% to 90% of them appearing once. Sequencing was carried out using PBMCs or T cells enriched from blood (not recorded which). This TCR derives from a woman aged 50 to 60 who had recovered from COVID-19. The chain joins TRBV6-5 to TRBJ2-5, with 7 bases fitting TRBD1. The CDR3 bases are TGTGCCAGCAGAAGACAGGGAGAGACCCAGTACTTC. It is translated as CASRRQGETQYF.